This T cell receptor beta chain was found in a study of ipilimumab plus nivolumab after autologous stem cell transplantation. Study overall: The DLBCL group included primary refractory and relapsed cases.

Clones were read by immunoSEQ multiplex PCR, and TCRdb kept only the in-frame ones, dropping some. The table lists about 20,000 clones, roughly 74% of them singletons. Ipilimumab, 1 mg/kg, started 14 to 28 days after autologous transplant. The CDR3 contains 13 residues. V was cut by 0 bases and J by 3 bases, with 7 bases left in between. The V gene's germline CDR1 is SGDLS and CDR2 YYNGEE. The receptor was isolated from a male donor with diffuse large B-cell lymphoma. Material: PBMCs, obtained in a trial of ipilimumab plus nivolumab as post-transplant consolidation. The gene calls are TRBV9 and TRBJ2-7; no clear D. The CDR3 bases are TGTGCCAGCAGCGTAGGGGTACACTACGAGCAGTACTTC. Translation: CASSVGVHYEQYF. The entire variable domain, with the rest obtained from reference TRBV9 and TRBJ2-7, is as follows: DSGVTQTPKHLITATGQRVTLRCSPRSGDLSVYWYQQSLDQGLQFLIQYYNGEERAKGNILERFSAQQFPDLHSELNLSSLELGDSALYFCASSVGVHYEQYFGPGTRLTVT.